One sample yielded the 22 T cell receptor beta chains listed below, sequenced in a study of identical twins. TCRdb re-called the 5' RACE reads through MiXCR, storing one row per CDR3 protein. The table shows over 200,000 distinct CDR3 sequences, with 10% to 13% occurring only once. The sample consisted of memory T cells sorted from blood. These receptors were taken from a man aged 50 or older in good health.

This clonotype occurred a few times. The chain carries TRBV20-1 and TRBJ2-7, with TRBD2 matching over 12 bases. The germline V gene has CDR1 DFQATT and CDR2 SNEGSKA (reference sequence). The CDR3 is 16 amino acids. Trimming cost V 6 bases and J 2 bases; bases outside gene matches: 11. The CDR3 region is CSARTSGAPAPYEQYF. CDR3 coding DNA: TGCAGTGCGCGGACTAGCGGGGCCCCTGCCCCCTACGAGCAGTACTTC.

The chain recombines TRBV20-1 with TRBJ2-3; TRBD2 agrees at 9 bases. Germline CDR1 and CDR2: DFQATT and SNEGSKA (reference sequence). V shed 8 bases, J shed 2 bases, and the junction held 5 bases outside the gene matches. The CDR3 has 13 residues. The CDR3 bases are TGCAGTAACTTAGCGGGAGACACAGATACGCAGTATTTT. Translating gives CSNLAGDTDTQYF.

The sample holds a few counts of this clonotype. Mismatch with germline at one junction end may stem from a read error. This chain joins TRBV5-1 and TRBJ1-4; D is possibly TRBD1 (6 bases). Germline V gene sequence: CDR1 SGHRS, CDR2 YFSETQ. There are 15 residues in the CDR3. This chain's CDR3 is CASSPTGYTNEKLSF. For the CDR3, the DNA is TGCGCCAGCAGCCCAACAGGGTACACTAATGAAAAACTGTCTTTT.

This clonotype was seen at least ten times. The genes are TRBV6-2 or TRBV6-3 and TRBJ1-1; D is ambiguous. The V end lost 7 bases, the J end lost 3 bases, and 9 bases lay between the germline ends. Germline loops: CDR1 MNHEY, CDR2 SVGEGT. This CDR3 contains 12 residues. The CDR3 here is CASNSDYTEAFF. The DNA of the CDR3 is TGTGCCAGCAACTCAGACTACACTGAAGCTTTCTTT.

In its sample, this clonotype was seen many times. The chain joins TRBV5-6 to TRBJ2-1; D gene unclear. Germline V gene sequence: CDR1 SGHDT, CDR2 YYEEEE. This CDR3 contains 12 residues. V was trimmed by 1 base and J by 7 bases, leaving 6 bases between them. CDR3 bases: TGTGCCAGCAGCTTGAAAGTTAATGAGCAGTTCTTC. It encodes CASSLKVNEQFF.

The table lists this clonotype with many counts. J is TRBJ2-1 and V is TRBV12-3 or TRBV12-4; perhaps TRBD1 as D (10 bases). V was pared by 3 bases and J by 8 bases, with 35 bases between. This CDR3 comprises 21 residues. CDR3 nucleotides: TGTGCCAGCAGTTTCGGACCCTGGGACAGGGGCCCCAGCGGGAGGAGTGATGAGCAGTTCTTC. It is translated as CASSFGPWDRGPSGRSDEQFF.

This chain uses TRBV18 with TRBJ1-6; maybe TRBD1 (6 bases). Germline values: CDR1 KGHSH, CDR2 LQKENI. This CDR3 comprises 17 residues. V dropped 2 bases and J dropped 9 bases, with 20 bases sitting between them. CDR3 sequence (DNA): TGTGCCAGCTCACCATACTCAGACAGGCTGGGAGGTTCACCCCTCCACTTT. This encodes CASSPYSDRLGGSPLHF.

This clonotype showed up many times. The chain links TRBV7-2 to TRBJ2-1; D may be TRBD2 (6 bases). The germline V and J ends were trimmed by 0 bases and 10 bases, with 7 bases remaining between them. The V gene's germline CDR1 is SGHTA and CDR2 FQGNSA. The CDR3 extends over 12 amino acids. This CDR3 reads CASSLAAGEQFF. In nucleotides, the CDR3 is TGTGCCAGCAGCTTAGCAGCGGGCGAGCAGTTCTTC.

This clonotype came up a few times. The chain has TRBV20-1 and TRBJ1-2; D possibly corresponds to TRBD1 (5 bases). CDR3 length: 13 residues. The ends were cut back, 3 bases at V and 7 bases at J, with 15 bases in the middle. The germline gives CDR1 DFQATT, CDR2 SNEGSKA (reference sequence). The CDR3 nucleotides read TGCAGTGCTAGCCCTTTCGCGAGGGGTGGCTACACCTTC. Its translation: CSASPFARGGYTF.

Comments on this clonotype: It may be a read error: a sequence one base away is much more abundant. This chain links TRBV6-2 or TRBV6-3 with TRBJ2-1; possibly TRBD1 for D (5 bases). The CDR3 is made up of 16 amino acids. The V and J ends lost 2 bases and 5 bases respectively, with 16 bases between them. Germline CDR1 MNHEY, CDR2 SVGEGT. The CDR3 nucleotides read TGTGCCAGCAGTTACGGGGCGTCTAGGTCCCACAATGAGCAGTTCTTC. Translated: CASSYGASRSHNEQFF.

The chain joins TRBV2 to TRBJ2-6, with D possibly being TRBD1 (6 bases). CDR1 and CDR2 from the germline V gene are SNHLY and FYNNEI. V was cut by 2 bases and J by 1 base, with 15 bases left in between. The CDR3 loop spans 18 amino acids. DNA of the CDR3: TGTGCCAGCAGTGAATGGGGGCCCCCTTTTTCTGGGGCCAACGTCCTGACTTTC. It codes for CASSEWGPPFSGANVLTF.

This clonotype was found many times. The rearrangement links TRBV7-2 to TRBJ2-1, with no clear D. This CDR3 is 14 amino acids long. Trimming removed 1 base from V and 5 bases from J, with 9 bases in between. Germline V gives CDR1 SGHTA, CDR2 FQGNSA. CDR3 in DNA: TGTGCCAGCAGCTTAGGAGTAGGGAACAATGAGCAGTTCTTC. This encodes CASSLGVGNNEQFF.

This clonotype was observed many times. The chain has TRBV4-1 and TRBJ2-3; 12 bases align to TRBD2. CDR1 and CDR2 (germline): MGHRA, YSYEKL. The length of the CDR3 is 18 residues. J gave up 0 bases and V 1 base, and 5 bases lay outside the gene matches. CDR3: CASSQGLAGATSTDTQYF. DNA of the CDR3: TGCGCCAGCAGCCAAGGACTAGCGGGAGCGACTAGCACAGATACGCAGTATTTT.

The V gene is TRBV18, the J gene TRBJ2-5; D assignment may be TRBD1 or TRBD2 (5 bases each). From germline, CDR1 is KGHSH and CDR2 LQKENI. The V end lost 6 bases, the J end lost 0 bases, and 11 bases lay between the germline ends. This CDR3 spans 14 amino acids. In DNA, the CDR3 is TGTGCCAGCTCCAGAGGGGCCTACCAAGAGACCCAGTACTTC. Its protein product is CASSRGAYQETQYF.

This clonotype has a count of ten or more. The chain couples TRBV4-2 to TRBJ2-7; D may be TRBD2 (5 bases). Germline V CDR1 and CDR2: LGHNA, YNFKEQ. Deletions cut 3 bases from V and 6 bases from J, with 12 bases between. This CDR3 has 13 residues. CDR3 nucleotides: TGTGCCAGCAGCCAGGAAATGAGGGCCGAGCAGTACTTC. Amino acid sequence: CASSQEMRAEQYF.

A few counts support this clonotype. V gene TRBV15 combines with J gene TRBJ1-6; tentative D call: TRBD1 (5 bases). This CDR3 has 16 amino acids. Trimming took off 0 bases at V and 6 bases at J, with 12 bases between the two ends. CDR1 is LNHNV, CDR2 YYDKDF, per germline (reference sequence). Here the CDR3 reads CATSRDPGPSNSPLHF. The CDR3 nucleotides are TGTGCCACCAGCAGAGATCCGGGGCCGAGTAATTCACCCCTCCACTTT.

This clonotype was detected ten times or more. This sequence joins TRBV11-2 and TRBJ2-1; 8 bases agree with TRBD2. The germline gives CDR1 SGHAT, CDR2 FQNNGV. Trimming cost V 1 base and J 6 bases; bases outside gene matches: 14. This CDR3 has 18 residues. CDR3 coding DNA: TGTGCCAGCAGCTTAGTGGGGGTTCGGGCGGGGGGTATCAATGAGCAGTTCTTC. This sequence encodes CASSLVGVRAGGINEQFF.

This clonotype came up once. V and J are TRBV29-1 and TRBJ2-3; D is perhaps TRBD1 or TRBD2 (6 bases each). V gave up 5 bases and J gave up 1 base, with 10 bases separating them. The CDR3 totals 13 residues. CDR1 is SQVTM and CDR2 is ANQGSEA in the germline V gene. In nucleotides, the CDR3 is TGCAGCGTTAGAAGGGGGGGCACAGATACGCAGTATTTT. Protein sequence: CSVRRGGTDTQYF.

This clonotype occurred a few times. V gene TRBV27 combines with J gene TRBJ1-1, with D hard to call. V was cut by 1 base and J by 1 base, with 10 bases left in between. This CDR3 is 15 amino acids long. CDR1 and CDR2 from the germline V gene are MNHEY and SMNVEV (reference sequence). The CDR3 region has the DNA TGTGCCAGCAGTTTATGGAGCGCAGGGAACACTGAAGCTTTCTTT. Translated, it gives CASSLWSAGNTEAFF.

This clonotype was observed a handful of times. The gene calls are TRBV6-5 and TRBJ1-5; the D gene is possibly TRBD1 (6 bases). V was cut by 4 bases and J by 3 bases, with 13 bases left in between. The CDR3 sequence is 15 residues long. Germline V gene lookup returns CDR1 MNHEY and CDR2 SVGAGI. The CDR3 loop reads CASSWGTGSNQPQHF. CDR3 nucleotides: TGTGCCAGCAGTTGGGGAACAGGGTCCAATCAGCCCCAGCATTTT.

The rearrangement joins TRBV6-2 or TRBV6-3 to TRBJ1-5; perhaps TRBD1 as D (5 bases). V gave up 4 bases and J gave up 0 bases, with 10 bases separating them. From germline, CDR1 is MNHEY and CDR2 SVGEGT. CDR3 size: 15 residues. CDR3 coding DNA: TGTGCCAGCAGTTCCTGGGGCCCTAGCAATCAGCCCCAGCATTTT. Protein sequence: CASSSWGPSNQPQHF.

This clonotype has at least ten counts. The chain is built from TRBV6-2 or TRBV6-3 and TRBJ2-7; a possible D gene is TRBD2 (6 bases). CDR3 length: 15 amino acids. Germline V CDR1 and CDR2: MNHEY, SVGEGT. Trimming took off 4 bases at V and 3 bases at J, with 16 bases between the two ends. The CDR3 coding sequence is TGTGCCAGCAGTTTTACCGGGACTGGGAACTACGAGCAGTACTTC. As protein: CASSFTGTGNYEQYF.